A selection of T cell receptor beta chains follows, all from one sample in a study of cytomegalovirus exposure and HLA in healthy donors. Profiled with immunoSEQ multiplex PCR; TCRdb holds only in-frame clones, not every one. The table includes roughly 110,000 clones, approximately 70% detected once. The sequenced sample was PBMCs. Receptors originate from a man between 25 and 39 years old in good health and CMV-seropositive. Each CDR3 is given with its conserved first and last residue. A D gene is named only where the DNA matches it firmly. Not all rows give a size; the values are once, few, many and, for expanded clones, a class.

clone size	V gene	D gene	J gene	CDR3 protein	CDR3 DNA
-	TRBV5-1	-	TRBJ2-1	CASSPTNGRYNEQFF	TGCGCCAGCAGCCCTACGAATGGGAGATACAATGAGCAGTTCTTC
few	TRBV27	TRBD1	TRBJ1-5	CASSRQGVHNQPQHF	TGTGCCAGCAGTCGACAGGGGGTGCACAATCAGCCCCAGCATTTT
once	TRBV9	TRBD1	TRBJ1-1	CASSAQGAGTEAFF	TGTGCCAGCAGCGCCCAGGGGGCAGGCACTGAAGCTTTCTTT
-	TRBV19	-	TRBJ1-1	CASSIRGNEAFF	TGTGCCAGTAGTATCAGAGGGAATGAAGCTTTCTTT
once	TRBV6-5	-	TRBJ1-1	CASTRTGGGEAFF	TGTGCCAGCACCAGAACGGGGGGAGGGGAAGCTTTCTTT
-	TRBV6-5	-	TRBJ2-4	CASSHDIGAKNIQYF	TGTGCCAGCAGTCACGATATCGGGGCCAAAAACATTCAGTACTTC
-	TRBV2	TRBD2	TRBJ2-7	CASRGRGGNSYEQYF	TGTGCCAGCAGGGGGCGGGGAGGGAATTCCTACGAGCAGTACTTC
-	TRBV19	-	TRBJ2-7	CASSIHQGQEQYF	TGTGCCAGTAGTATCCATCAGGGGCAGGAGCAGTACTTC
-	TRBV28	TRBD1	TRBJ2-6	CASKQGTFSGANVLTF	TGTGCCAGCAAACAGGGGACCTTCTCTGGGGCCAACGTCCTGACTTTC
-	TRBV5-6	TRBD1	TRBJ2-3	CASSPGTGGKLYYTDTQYF	TGTGCCAGCAGCCCCGGGACAGGGGGTAAACTATACTACACAGATACGCAGTATTTT
-	TRBV5-1	-	TRBJ2-7	CASSGKGGSYEQYF	TGCGCCAGCAGCGGAAAGGGGGGGTCCTACGAGCAGTACTTC
-	TRBV10-2	TRBD1	TRBJ1-5	CASTRDREGQPQHF	TGCGCCAGCACTAGGGACAGGGAGGGTCAGCCCCAGCATTTT
-	TRBV19	-	TRBJ1-2	CASSIKAGTLYGYTF	TGTGCCAGTAGTATCAAGGCGGGCACACTCTATGGCTACACCTTC
few	TRBV11-2	TRBD1	TRBJ2-5	CASTLTGTRETQYF	TGTGCCAGCACCCTGACAGGGACGAGAGAGACCCAGTACTTC
-	TRBV28	TRBD1	TRBJ1-5	CASSTRTGGWNNQPQHF	TGTGCCAGCAGTACTAGGACAGGTGGGTGGAACAATCAGCCCCAGCATTTT
-	TRBV7-6	-	TRBJ1-4	CASTPGGNEKLFF	TGTGCCAGCACCCCCGGTGGTAATGAAAAACTGTTTTTT
-	TRBV7-9	-	TRBJ1-4	CASSYGRSNEKLFF	TGTGCCAGCAGCTACGGCAGGTCTAATGAAAAACTGTTTTTT
-	TRBV7-9	TRBD1	TRBJ2-3	CASSSPRGRQSTDTQYF	TGTGCCAGCAGCTCCCCGAGGGGGCGCCAAAGCACAGATACGCAGTATTTT
few	TRBV29-1	TRBD2	TRBJ2-1	CSVEGLAGGPYNEQFF	TGCAGCGTTGAGGGTCTAGCGGGAGGGCCCTACAATGAGCAGTTCTTC
-	TRBV7-2	-	TRBJ1-1	CASSFRGTGQDTEAFF	TGTGCCAGCAGCTTCCGGGGGACGGGTCAGGACACTGAAGCTTTCTTT
-	TRBV6-4	TRBD2	TRBJ2-1	CASSGWGLDTKNEQFF	TGTGCCAGCAGTGGGTGGGGACTAGATACGAAAAATGAGCAGTTCTTC
-	TRBV29-1	-	TRBJ1-1	CSATLQVGHVEAFF	TGCAGCGCTACCCTCCAAGTCGGACACGTTGAAGCTTTCTTT
-	TRBV6-1	-	TRBJ1-2	CASSEVAGSGGYTF	TGTGCCAGCAGTGAAGTAGCCGGCAGCGGGGGCTACACCTTC
-	TRBV4-3	-	TRBJ1-4	CASSQEREKREKLFF	TGCGCCAGCAGCCAAGAAAGGGAGAAGAGGGAAAAACTGTTTTTT
-	TRBV6-5	-	TRBJ1-1	CASRTGQTNTEAFF	TGTGCCAGCAGGACTGGACAGACGAACACTGAAGCTTTCTTT
once	TRBV6-1	-	TRBJ2-5	CASSLGAQETQYF	TGTGCCAGCAGTTTGGGGGCTCAAGAGACCCAGTACTTC
-	TRBV29-1	TRBD1	TRBJ2-1	CSVTAQGAYNEQFF	TGCAGCGTTACTGCCCAGGGGGCCTACAATGAGCAGTTCTTC
-	TRBV4-3	TRBD1	TRBJ2-4	CASSQVAGGRGIQYF	TGCGCCAGCAGCCAAGTAGCAGGGGGCAGGGGCATTCAGTACTTC
-	TRBV28	-	TRBJ2-1	CASSLNPNGGGEQFF	TGTGCCAGCAGTTTAAATCCTAATGGGGGAGGTGAGCAGTTCTTC
-	TRBV28	-	TRBJ1-2	CASSHDTEVYGYTF	TGTGCCAGCAGTCACGACACGGAAGTCTATGGCTACACCTTC
-	TRBV6-4	-	TRBJ2-5	CASSRRYGETQYF	TGTGCCAGCTCAAGGCGGTACGGAGAGACCCAGTACTTC
-	TRBV5-5	-	TRBJ2-1	CASSFLAINEQFF	TGTGCCAGCAGCTTCCTAGCGATCAATGAGCAGTTCTTC
-	TRBV7-8	-	TRBJ2-7	CASSSRRITYEQYF	TGTGCCAGCAGCTCACGAAGAATTACCTACGAGCAGTACTTC
-	TRBV29-1	-	TRBJ1-1	CSVREDTEAFF	TGCAGCGTCAGGGAAGACACTGAAGCTTTCTTT
once	TRBV5-1	-	TRBJ1-4	CASSSTGDPTNEKLFF	TGCGCCAGCAGCTCCACGGGGGACCCAACTAATGAAAAACTGTTTTTT
-	TRBV7-6	TRBD2	TRBJ2-7	CASSRTGLAGGPYEQYF	TGTGCCAGCAGCCGCACGGGACTAGCGGGGGGGCCCTACGAGCAGTACTTC
once	TRBV6-5	-	TRBJ2-2	CASVFDTGELFF	TGTGCCAGCGTCTTCGACACCGGGGAGCTGTTTTTT
few	TRBV30	-	TRBJ1-2	CAWSRERNGYTF	TGTGCCTGGAGTAGAGAAAGAAATGGCTACACCTTC
once	TRBV6-5	TRBD1	TRBJ2-7	CASSYGTGVRSYEQYF	TGTGCCAGCAGTTACGGGACAGGGGTTCGTAGCTACGAGCAGTACTTC
-	TRBV4-1	TRBD2	TRBJ2-1	CASSHFAGGLLQFF	TGCGCCAGCAGCCATTTTGCGGGGGGGCTCCTGCAGTTCTTC
-	TRBV5-6	-	TRBJ1-2	CASSSLDMGQGRYGYTF	TGTGCCAGCAGCTCCCTAGATATGGGGCAGGGAAGATATGGCTACACCTTC
-	TRBV18	-	TRBJ2-2	CASSPGVSDTGELFF	TGTGCCAGCTCACCAGGAGTTTCGGACACCGGGGAGCTGTTTTTT
-	TRBV30	TRBD1	TRBJ1-2	CAWFLPGQGNYGYTF	TGTGCCTGGTTTCTACCGGGACAGGGTAACTATGGCTACACCTTC
few	TRBV4-2	TRBD2	TRBJ2-3	CASSRGLAGGRSTDTQYF	TGTGCCAGCAGCCGCGGGCTAGCGGGGGGCCGGAGCACAGATACGCAGTATTTT
-	TRBV18	-	TRBJ2-7	CASSPQDSNPAF	TGTGCCAGCTCACCACAGGACAGTAACCCCGCATTC
few	TRBV7-2	-	TRBJ1-2	CASSSNTRGGYTF	TGTGCCAGCAGCTCGAACACCCGCGGAGGCTACACCTTC
-	TRBV4-1	TRBD1	TRBJ1-6	CASSVRQGGFSSYNSPLHF	TGCGCCAGCAGCGTTCGACAGGGTGGGTTCAGCTCCTATAATTCACCCCTCCACTTT
few	TRBV5-1	-	TRBJ1-1	CASSRDMNTEAFF	TGCGCCAGCTCCCGAGACATGAACACTGAAGCTTTCTTT
few	TRBV29-1	-	TRBJ1-2	CSVVQGIGFYGYTF	TGCAGCGTTGTTCAGGGGATCGGTTTCTATGGCTACACCTTC
-	TRBV10-3	-	TRBJ1-1	CAISESKGPGLTAFF	TGTGCCATCAGTGAGTCGAAGGGGCCGGGTTTAACCGCTTTCTTT
-	TRBV5-1	TRBD2	TRBJ2-1	CASRLGRGSVISEQFF	TGCGCCAGCAGGCTGGGGCGGGGGTCGGTAATAAGTGAGCAGTTCTTC
few	TRBV5-1	TRBD2	TRBJ2-1	CASSLTGTTHNEQFF	TGCGCCAGCAGCTTAACCGGGACTACCCACAATGAGCAGTTCTTC
-	TRBV27	TRBD1	TRBJ1-2	CASTITGARSYTF	TGTGCCAGCACCATAACAGGGGCGAGGAGCTACACCTTC
-	TRBV7-8	-	TRBJ1-1	CASSLGQPNTEAFF	TGTGCCAGCAGCCTTGGACAGCCGAACACTGAAGCTTTCTTT
once	TRBV11-2	-	TRBJ1-2	CASSLDSFGQPVNYGYTF	TGTGCCAGCAGCTTAGATTCTTTTGGGCAACCGGTCAACTATGGCTACACCTTC